This is a list of T cell receptor beta chains from one sample in a study of T-cell reconstitution after alpha-beta-depleted transplantation in children. TCRdb redid the calling of the PCR reads with MiXCR, one entry per CDR3 protein. Among about 490,000 distinct CDR3 sequences listed, over 9.5% were seen once. The specimen was PBMCs, collected before TCRalphabeta/CD19-depleted stem cell transplant. Source of these receptors: a child aged 2 to 15 with inherited bone marrow failure, due to receive a stem cell transplant. CDR3s include the opening cysteine and the closing phenylalanine or tryptophan. A D gene is named only where the DNA matches it firmly. Only part of the rows carry a size: once, few, many, or a class if the clone is expanded.

V gene: TRBV28; clone size: many; J gene: TRBJ2-7; D gene: TRBD1; CDR3 protein: CASSYRGRENEQYF; CDR3 DNA: TGTGCCAGCAGTTACAGGGGGCGCGAGAACGAGCAGTACTTC
V gene: TRBV5-1; clone size: NA; J gene: TRBJ2-2; D gene: TRBD2; CDR3 protein: CASSSPGLAGVNTGELFF; CDR3 DNA: TGCGCCAGCAGCTCCCCCGGACTAGCGGGAGTAAACACCGGGGAGCTGTTTTTT
V gene: TRBV27; clone size: many; J gene: TRBJ2-1; D gene: TRBD2; CDR3 protein: CASNLAGNYNEQFF; CDR3 DNA: TGTGCCAGCAACCTAGCGGGCAATTACAATGAGCAGTTCTTC
V gene: TRBV4-3; clone size: NA; J gene: TRBJ2-3; D gene: TRBD2; CDR3 protein: CASTTVSGSFDTQYF; CDR3 DNA: TGCGCCAGCACCACCGTTAGCGGGAGTTTCGATACGCAGTATTTT
V gene: TRBV10-3; clone size: many; J gene: TRBJ2-1; D gene: NA; CDR3 protein: CAISESRVADYNEQFF; CDR3 DNA: TGTGCCATCAGTGAGTCGAGGGTAGCGGATTACAATGAGCAGTTCTTC
V gene: TRBV10-3; clone size: many; J gene: TRBJ2-5; D gene: TRBD1; CDR3 protein: CAISAGQGQETQYF; CDR3 DNA: TGTGCCATCAGCGCCGGACAGGGGCAAGAGACCCAGTACTTC
V gene: TRBV12-3/TRBV12-4; clone size: few; J gene: TRBJ2-5; D gene: TRBD2; CDR3 protein: CASRERLAGDRETQYF; CDR3 DNA: TGTGCCAGCAGAGAAAGACTAGCGGGAGATCGAGAGACCCAGTACTTC
V gene: TRBV27; clone size: many; J gene: TRBJ1-1; D gene: NA; CDR3 protein: CASSLADFGTTEAFF; CDR3 DNA: TGTGCCAGCAGTTTGGCGGACTTCGGGACCACTGAAGCTTTCTTT
V gene: TRBV21-1; clone size: many; J gene: TRBJ2-4; D gene: NA; CDR3 protein: CASSKAQEVKNIQYF; CDR3 DNA: TGTGCCAGCAGCAAAGCGCAGGAGGTCAAAAACATTCAGTACTTC
V gene: TRBV29-1; clone size: many; J gene: TRBJ1-2; D gene: NA; CDR3 protein: CSVEDSPRNGYTF; CDR3 DNA: TGCAGCGTTGAAGACAGCCCTAGGAATGGCTACACCTTC
V gene: TRBV5-6; clone size: NA; J gene: TRBJ1-1; D gene: TRBD1; CDR3 protein: CASSARQGGRYEAFF; CDR3 DNA: TGTGCCAGCAGCGCTCGACAGGGGGGCCGATATGAAGCTTTCTTT
V gene: TRBV10-3; clone size: NA; J gene: TRBJ2-3; D gene: TRBD2; CDR3 protein: CSISALAGGPTDTQYF; CDR3 DNA: TGTTCCATCAGTGCCCTAGCGGGAGGCCCCACAGATACGCAGTATTTT
V gene: TRBV28; clone size: few; J gene: TRBJ2-4; D gene: TRBD1; CDR3 protein: CASSFYRGPNIQYF; CDR3 DNA: TGTGCCAGCAGTTTCTACAGGGGGCCGAACATTCAGTACTTC
V gene: TRBV6-2/TRBV6-3; clone size: many; J gene: TRBJ2-7; D gene: NA; CDR3 protein: CATDRESFPEQYF; CDR3 DNA: TGTGCCACCGACCGGGAGAGTTTCCCCGAGCAGTACTTC
V gene: TRBV4-3; clone size: many; J gene: TRBJ2-3; D gene: TRBD2; CDR3 protein: CASSQEGLAGDTQYF; CDR3 DNA: TGCGCCAGCAGCCAAGAAGGACTAGCGGGAGATACGCAGTATTTT
V gene: TRBV12-3/TRBV12-4; clone size: many; J gene: TRBJ2-7; D gene: TRBD2; CDR3 protein: CASSFVASGYEQYF; CDR3 DNA: TGTGCCAGCAGTTTCGTGGCTAGCGGATACGAGCAGTACTTC
V gene: TRBV6-5; clone size: few; J gene: TRBJ2-7; D gene: NA; CDR3 protein: CASSYSPGAYEQYF; CDR3 DNA: TGTGCCAGCAGTTACTCCCCAGGGGCCTACGAGCAGTACTTC
V gene: TRBV29-1; clone size: many; J gene: TRBJ1-4; D gene: NA; CDR3 protein: CSVEGGRKLFF; CDR3 DNA: TGCAGCGTTGAAGGAGGGAGGAAACTGTTTTTT
V gene: TRBV5-1; clone size: many; J gene: TRBJ2-5; D gene: NA; CDR3 protein: CASSLGLGRETQYF; CDR3 DNA: TGCGCCAGCAGCTTGGGTCTAGGGCGAGAGACCCAGTACTTC
V gene: TRBV5-5; clone size: few; J gene: TRBJ2-2; D gene: NA; CDR3 protein: CASSLAVGTGELFF; CDR3 DNA: TGTGCCAGCAGCTTGGCCGTCGGCACCGGGGAGCTGTTTTTT
V gene: TRBV28; clone size: few; J gene: TRBJ1-4; D gene: NA; CDR3 protein: CASSPPGAGNEKLFF; CDR3 DNA: TGTGCCAGCAGTCCCCCCGGGGCGGGGAATGAAAAACTGTTTTTT
V gene: TRBV7-2; clone size: few; J gene: TRBJ2-2; D gene: NA; CDR3 protein: CASELVRTGELFF; CDR3 DNA: TGTGCCAGCGAACTAGTGCGCACCGGGGAGCTGTTTTTT
V gene: TRBV9; clone size: many; J gene: TRBJ2-1; D gene: TRBD2; CDR3 protein: CASSVSGSSYNEQFF; CDR3 DNA: TGTGCCAGCAGCGTTAGCGGGAGCTCCTACAATGAGCAGTTCTTC
V gene: TRBV20-1; clone size: many; J gene: TRBJ2-2; D gene: TRBD2; CDR3 protein: CSASGLAGTGELFF; CDR3 DNA: TGCAGTGCTAGCGGGCTAGCGGGAACCGGGGAGCTGTTTTTT
V gene: TRBV12-3/TRBV12-4; clone size: many; J gene: TRBJ2-1; D gene: TRBD2; CDR3 protein: CASIAFGLAGGVDEQFF; CDR3 DNA: TGTGCCAGCATCGCCTTCGGACTAGCGGGAGGAGTTGATGAGCAGTTCTTC
V gene: TRBV29-1; clone size: NA; J gene: TRBJ2-1; D gene: NA; CDR3 protein: CSVEDGAMSSYNEQFF; CDR3 DNA: TGCAGCGTTGAAGATGGGGCGATGAGCTCCTACAATGAGCAGTTCTTC
V gene: TRBV7-9; clone size: few; J gene: TRBJ2-7; D gene: TRBD2; CDR3 protein: CASSRGTSGRNYEQYF; CDR3 DNA: TGTGCCAGCAGCCGTGGAACTAGCGGGAGGAACTACGAGCAGTACTTC
V gene: TRBV7-8; clone size: many; J gene: TRBJ2-7; D gene: NA; CDR3 protein: CASSLEETLFSYEQYF; CDR3 DNA: TGTGCCAGCAGCTTAGAGGAGACGCTGTTCTCCTACGAGCAGTACTTC
V gene: TRBV28; clone size: many; J gene: TRBJ1-2; D gene: NA; CDR3 protein: CASSSSNYGYTF; CDR3 DNA: TGTGCCAGCAGTTCGTCGAATTATGGCTACACCTTC
V gene: TRBV27; clone size: many; J gene: TRBJ2-7; D gene: TRBD1; CDR3 protein: CASSLQGARNEQYF; CDR3 DNA: TGTGCCAGCAGTCTCCAGGGGGCGCGCAACGAGCAGTACTTC
V gene: TRBV29-1; clone size: many; J gene: TRBJ2-1; D gene: NA; CDR3 protein: CSAGVSYNEQFF; CDR3 DNA: TGCAGCGCCGGGGTCTCCTACAATGAGCAGTTCTTC
V gene: TRBV29-1; clone size: few; J gene: TRBJ2-1; D gene: NA; CDR3 protein: CSVLDTNNEQFF; CDR3 DNA: TGCAGCGTCCTGGACACGAACAATGAGCAGTTCTTC
V gene: TRBV9; clone size: few; J gene: TRBJ2-7; D gene: NA; CDR3 protein: CASSVEGAYEQYF; CDR3 DNA: TGTGCCAGCAGCGTTGAGGGAGCTTACGAGCAGTACTTC
V gene: TRBV28; clone size: many; J gene: TRBJ2-1; D gene: NA; CDR3 protein: CASIGAVGKQFYNEQFF; CDR3 DNA: TGTGCCAGCATTGGGGCAGTGGGGAAACAATTCTACAATGAGCAGTTCTTC
V gene: TRBV4-1; clone size: many; J gene: TRBJ2-1; D gene: NA; CDR3 protein: CASSQPPGTNNEQFF; CDR3 DNA: TGCGCCAGCAGCCAACCGCCCGGGACGAACAATGAGCAGTTCTTC
V gene: TRBV5-5; clone size: many; J gene: TRBJ1-5; D gene: NA; CDR3 protein: CASSLVANQPQHF; CDR3 DNA: TGTGCCAGCAGCTTGGTTGCGAATCAGCCCCAGCATTTT
V gene: TRBV20-1; clone size: many; J gene: TRBJ2-7; D gene: NA; CDR3 protein: CSAAGTIYEQYF; CDR3 DNA: TGCAGTGCAGCCGGGACCATCTACGAGCAGTACTTC
V gene: TRBV4-3; clone size: many; J gene: TRBJ1-3; D gene: NA; CDR3 protein: CASSQDFLLGRGGNTIYF; CDR3 DNA: TGCGCCAGCAGCCAAGATTTTTTGCTCGGGCGCGGGGGAAACACCATATATTTT